This is a list of T cell receptor beta chains from one sample in a study of OX40 agonist ivuxolimab in advanced cancers. TCRdb's table, derived via immunoSEQ multiplex PCR, lists solely in-frame clones and lacks some. The sample holds around 57,000 clones, approximately 82% seen once. The sample in question was CD4+ or CD8+ T cells sorted from blood, obtained in a trial of the OX40 agonist ivuxolimab. The receptors were gathered from an adult with an advanced solid tumor such as melanoma, head and neck, liver or kidney cancer. Both conserved end residues are part of each CDR3. A D gene is named only where the DNA matches it firmly. Not every row has a clone size; where given, it reads once, few, many or a size class.

j_gene,abundance,v_gene,d_gene,CDR3nt,CDR3aa
TRBJ2-3,NA,TRBV5-8,TRBD2,TGTGCCAGCAGCAGATGGACTAGCGGGAGGAGAGATACGCAGTATTTT,CASSRWTSGRRDTQYF
TRBJ1-1,once,TRBV5-1,NA,TGCGCCAGCAGCTTATCAGGGAGGACTGAAGCTTTCTTT,CASSLSGRTEAFF
TRBJ2-1,NA,TRBV2,TRBD2,TGTGCCAGCAGTGTCTCTAGCGGAAACAATGAGCAGTTCTTC,CASSVSSGNNEQFF
TRBJ1-1,once,TRBV16,NA,TGTGCCAGCAGCCAATATCAGGGAGGGGACGCTGAAGCTTTCTTT,CASSQYQGGDAEAFF
TRBJ2-1,NA,TRBV18,NA,TGTGCCAGCTCACCTCTAGGTCAGGGTAGGTACAATGAGCAGTTCTTC,CASSPLGQGRYNEQFF
TRBJ2-3,once,TRBV5-1,NA,TGCGCCAGCAGCTTGGCCGGTTCCTCCTGGACAAATACGCAGTATTTT,CASSLAGSSWTNTQYF
TRBJ2-5,NA,TRBV19,TRBD2,TGTGCCAGTAGTATGCCGGGACTAGGCGCAGGGGAGACCCAGTACTTC,CASSMPGLGAGETQYF
TRBJ2-7,NA,TRBV18,TRBD1,TGTGCCAGCTCACCCCGTACCTCGGGACAGACCTACGAGCAGTACTTC,CASSPRTSGQTYEQYF
TRBJ1-5,NA,TRBV19,TRBD1,TGTGCCAGTAGTCCGCTGGGACAGGGTGCAAATCAGCCCCAGCATTTT,CASSPLGQGANQPQHF
TRBJ2-1,NA,TRBV27,TRBD2,TGTGCCAGCAGTGCGTGGGGGGGGGAGCAGTTCTTC,CASSAWGGEQFF
TRBJ2-7,NA,TRBV27,TRBD2,TGTGCCAGCAAACCGGGAGGGGCCTCCTACGAGCAGTACTTC,CASKPGGASYEQYF
TRBJ1-1,NA,TRBV11-2,NA,TGTGCCAGCAGCTTCCGGACGGGGGGCGTGAACACTGAAGCTTTCTTT,CASSFRTGGVNTEAFF
TRBJ1-2,NA,TRBV30,TRBD1,TGTGCCTGGAGCCCTGGACAGGGGCACTATGGCTACACCTTC,CAWSPGQGHYGYTF
TRBJ2-7,NA,TRBV6-1,TRBD1,TGTGCCAACAGGGGACAGGGGGACAACGAGCAGTACTTC,CANRGQGDNEQYF
TRBJ1-5,few,TRBV28,NA,TGTGCCAGCAGTTTGGGGAGGGGGGGGTTTCAGCCCCAGCATTTT,CASSLGRGGFQPQHF
TRBJ2-5,NA,TRBV5-6,TRBD1,TGTGCCAGCAGCACGAAAACAGGGGGGGAGACCCAGTACTTC,CASSTKTGGETQYF
TRBJ2-3,NA,TRBV9,TRBD2,TGTGCCAGCAGCGCAGCGGGAGGGCAGGCAGATACGCAGTATTTT,CASSAAGGQADTQYF
TRBJ2-2,NA,TRBV5-1,TRBD2,TGCGCCAGCAGCTTGGACCCAGCGGGAGGGGGGCTGTTTTTT,CASSLDPAGGGLFF
TRBJ2-2,NA,TRBV9,TRBD2,TGTGCCAGCAGCGCGGGACTAAGGAACACCGGGGAGCTGTTTTTT,CASSAGLRNTGELFF
TRBJ2-7,NA,TRBV5-1,TRBD2,TGCGCCAGCAAGCGAACGGGACTAGCGGGAGGTGAGCAGTACTTC,CASKRTGLAGGEQYF
TRBJ2-2,NA,TRBV7-2,NA,TGTGCCAGCAGCTTAGGGGGTAGCGCCGGGGAGCTGTTTTTT,CASSLGGSAGELFF
TRBJ2-7,NA,TRBV6-6,NA,TGTGCCAGCAGTTGGGGACATAATGCCGGCGAGCAGTACTTC,CASSWGHNAGEQYF
TRBJ1-4,NA,TRBV5-1,NA,TGCGCCAGCAGCTTGAGGCAGGGGAACGGAAAACTGTTTTTT,CASSLRQGNGKLFF
TRBJ2-1,NA,TRBV12-5,NA,TGTGCTAGTGGGCACTCCAATGAGCAGTTCTTC,CASGHSNEQFF
TRBJ2-1,NA,TRBV5-1,TRBD1,TGCGCCAGCAGCTTCACAGGGGGAAGCAATGAGCAGTTCTTC,CASSFTGGSNEQFF
TRBJ2-1,NA,TRBV12-5,TRBD2,TGTGCTAGTGGCAAGGGACTAGCGGAATACAATGAGCAGTTCTTC,CASGKGLAEYNEQFF
TRBJ2-3,NA,TRBV6-6,NA,TGTGCCAGCAGTTATTTGAGAGAAACAGATACGCAGTATTTT,CASSYLRETDTQYF
TRBJ2-1,NA,TRBV7-2,NA,TGTGCCAGCAGACGTCCCGGGACCCTGGGGAATGAGCAGTTCTTC,CASRRPGTLGNEQFF
TRBJ2-7,NA,TRBV11-2,NA,TGTGCCAGCAGCTTATCAAGCGGACTCTACGAGCAGTACTTC,CASSLSSGLYEQYF
TRBJ2-2,once,TRBV5-1,TRBD2,TGCGCCAGCAGCTCTCTAGCGGGAGGTCCAGGCGGGGAGCTGTTTTTT,CASSSLAGGPGGELFF
TRBJ2-7,NA,TRBV9,NA,TGTGCCAGCAGCCCCGTCCCTGGGGGAGTAGCGTCCTACGAGCAGTACTTC,CASSPVPGGVASYEQYF
TRBJ1-2,NA,TRBV5-1,NA,TGCGCCAGCAGCTTGGCGGGTGAGGCTTCTAACTATGGCTACACCTTC,CASSLAGEASNYGYTF
TRBJ2-7,NA,TRBV11-2,NA,TGTGCCAGCAGCTCGACAGGCCCTAGCGGACTATCCTACGAGCAGTACTTC,CASSSTGPSGLSYEQYF
TRBJ2-7,NA,TRBV25-1,NA,TGTGCCAGCAGTGATGTATTATCAGGGAAACCCAACGAGCAGTACTTC,CASSDVLSGKPNEQYF
TRBJ1-4,NA,TRBV7-2,TRBD1,TGTGCCAGCAGCCCAATGGGAGGGGGCGCTGAAACTAATGAAAAACTGTTTTTT,CASSPMGGGAETNEKLFF
TRBJ2-1,NA,TRBV5-1,NA,TGCGCCAGCAGCCCGGACAGAGCCTACAATGAGCAGTTCTTC,CASSPDRAYNEQFF
TRBJ1-2,few,TRBV4-1,NA,TGCGCCAGCAGCCCTGCTGGGCCGCATGGCTACACCTTC,CASSPAGPHGYTF
TRBJ2-1,NA,TRBV2,TRBD2,TGTGCCAGCATCTCCGGCGGGAGGGCCGGTGAGCAGTTCTTC,CASISGGRAGEQFF
TRBJ2-5,NA,TRBV6-5,NA,TGTGCCAGCAGTTACTCACCGGGAGATGAGACCCAGTACTTC,CASSYSPGDETQYF
TRBJ2-1,NA,TRBV11-2,NA,TGTGCCAGCAGCTTGGTCGTAGGGGGTGAGCAGTTCTTC,CASSLVVGGEQFF
TRBJ2-6,NA,TRBV14,NA,TGTGCCAGCAGCCCCGAGTCGGGTGACCAATCTGGGGCCAACGTCCTGACTTTC,CASSPESGDQSGANVLTF
TRBJ1-1,NA,TRBV7-2,NA,TGTGCCAGCAGCTTAACACAGAGGAACACTGAAGCTTTCTTT,CASSLTQRNTEAFF
TRBJ2-5,NA,TRBV7-2,NA,TGTGCCAGCAGCTTAGAGGGCCTTGCCCAAGAGACCCAGTACTTC,CASSLEGLAQETQYF
TRBJ2-7,NA,TRBV6-5,NA,TGTGCCAGCAGGCCTTTGGGGGAGCTCTACGAGCAGTACTTC,CASRPLGELYEQYF
TRBJ2-1,NA,TRBV2,NA,TGTGCCAGCAGTGAAGATACGGGCAATGAGCAGTTCTTC,CASSEDTGNEQFF
TRBJ2-1,once,TRBV19,NA,TGTGCCAGTAGTATGCGACAGGACAATGAGCAGTTCTTC,CASSMRQDNEQFF
TRBJ2-7,NA,TRBV7-8,NA,TGTGCCAGCAGCCCTGGATACAGGGATCGCTACGAGCAGTACTTC,CASSPGYRDRYEQYF
TRBJ1-1,few,TRBV2,NA,TGTGCCAGCAGTGACCTTCGCCCGTCGGGAACTGAAGCTTTCTTT,CASSDLRPSGTEAFF